The 15 T cell receptor beta chains reported below all come from one sample, sequenced in a study of T cells in Graves' hyperthyroidism and ophthalmopathy. Regions amplified from RNA transcripts were the TCR beta CDR3 regions. With the HTBI primer set, the TCR CDR3 went through a first round of RT-PCR. TCRdb called the multiplex PCR reads again in MiXCR, with one record for every CDR3 protein. The top ten hold 7.9% of the sample, which has roughly 290,000 distinct CDR3 sequences, 12% to 15% seen once. Input material: blood. Source of these receptors: a woman aged 40 to 50 with Graves' hyperthyroidism.

This clonotype was seen many times. The J gene is TRBJ1-2, the V gene TRBV2, with TRBD1 as a possible D gene (5 bases). V lost 1 base and J 8 bases, leaving 14 bases between the germline ends. This CDR3 region has 14 residues. CDR1 and CDR2 (germline): SNHLY, FYNNEI. The DNA of the CDR3 is TGTGCCAGCAGTGAAGATGGGGGGATCGGGGGCTACACCTTC. This gives the protein CASSEDGGIGGYTF.

This clonotype was observed many times. V usage is TRBV12-3 or TRBV12-4 and J usage is TRBJ2-1, with D perhaps TRBD1 or TRBD2 (5 bases each). V lost 7 bases to trimming and J lost 4 bases, with 11 bases between them. The CDR3 runs 13 residues. DNA for the CDR3: TGTGCCAGCACCGTTGGGGGTTACAATGAGCAGTTCTTC. This gives the protein CASTVGGYNEQFF.

About this clonotype: This may be a read error, as it is one base from a much larger clone. The J gene is TRBJ2-3, the V gene TRBV7-8, with TRBD2 identical over 8 bases. This CDR3 spans 15 amino acids. In germline, CDR1 is SGHVS, CDR2 FQNEAQ. The CDR3 reads CASSFTSGYTDAQYF. The CDR3 nucleotides read TGTGCCAGCAGCTTTACTAGCGGATACACAGATGCGCAGTATTTT.

This clonotype has ten or more counts. The CDR3 loop is CASSPAPGLATDEQYF. The CDR3 nucleotides read TGTGCCAGCAGTCCCGCCCCCGGACTAGCTACCGACGAGCAGTACTTC. The chain combines TRBV28 with TRBJ2-7; 8 bases are shared with TRBD2. This CDR3 is 16 amino acids long. The junction had 14 bases not matched to a gene; V was cut back by 5 bases and J by 5 bases. Germline CDR1 and CDR2: MDHEN and SYDVKM.

This clonotype was seen many times. The V gene is TRBV2, the J gene TRBJ1-2, with D perhaps matching TRBD1 (5 bases). The CDR3 length is 14 residues. Looked up from germline, CDR1 is SNHLY and CDR2 is FYNNEI. Trimming removed 5 bases from V and 3 bases from J, with 13 bases in between. The CDR3 region has the DNA TGTGCCAGCAGTCGGGTCCCGGGGCACTATGGCTACACCTTC. Its protein is CASSRVPGHYGYTF.

This clonotype was counted many times. This sequence joins TRBV6-5 and TRBJ1-6; 8 nucleotides align to TRBD1. Germline loops: CDR1 MNHEY, CDR2 SVGAGI. The J segment lost 7 bases and the V segment lost 0 bases, leaving 8 bases of the junction unmatched. This CDR3 is 17 amino acids long. CDR3 nucleotides: TGTGCCAGCAGTTACTCTCGGCAGGGGGCTGGGAATTCACCCCTCCACTTT. It specifies CASSYSRQGAGNSPLHF.

This clonotype was counted many times. The chain recombines TRBV6-1 with TRBJ1-6; D may be TRBD1 (5 bases). Trimming removed 5 bases from V and 9 bases from J, with 20 bases in between. CDR1 and CDR2 (germline): MNHNS, SASEGT. This CDR3 region has 16 residues. In DNA, the CDR3 is TGTGCCAGCAGTTGGGGCTCGTCAGGTGGGGTTTCACCCCTCCACTTT. This codes for CASSWGSSGGVSPLHF.

This clonotype was counted many times. The chain recombines TRBV5-1 with TRBJ2-1, with 7 bases lining up with TRBD2. The J segment lost 5 bases and the V segment lost 4 bases, leaving 6 bases of the junction unmatched. CDR1 and CDR2 from the germline V gene are SGHRS and YFSETQ. CDR3 length equals 14 residues. For the CDR3, the DNA is TGCGCCAGCAGCCTCGGGACTACGAACAATGAGCAGTTCTTC. Amino acid sequence: CASSLGTTNNEQFF. Full variable domain (rest looked up from reference TRBV5-1 and TRBJ2-1): KAGVTQTPRYLIKTRGQQVTLSCSPISGHRSVSWYQQTPGQGLQFLFEYFSETQRNKGNFPGRFSGRQFSNSRSEMNVSTLELGDSALYLCASSLGTTNNEQFFGPGTRLTVL.

A note on this clonotype: This could be a read error, since a much larger clone is one nucleotide away. This chain joins TRBV6-1 and TRBJ2-3; TRBD1 might be the D (5 bases). Trimming took off 11 bases at V and 6 bases at J, with 24 bases between the two ends. The CDR3 spans 15 residues. The germline V gene has CDR1 MNHNS and CDR2 SASEGT. The CDR3 loop reads CARNAGHSVMDTQYF. DNA of the CDR3: TGTGCCCGCAATGCAGGGCACTCAGTCATGGATACGCAGTATTTT.

The chain employs TRBV20-1 and TRBJ2-3; 10 positions match TRBD2. Germline V lookup: CDR1 DFQATT, CDR2 SNEGSKA (reference sequence). CDR3 size: 18 residues. The ends lost 0 bases at V and 3 bases at J; junction bases unmatched: 12. The CDR3 here is CSARDVGASGRGTDTQYF. The CDR3 bases are TGCAGTGCTAGAGATGTTGGGGCTAGCGGGAGAGGTACAGATACGCAGTATTTT.

This clonotype was counted at least ten times. This rearrangement joins TRBV20-1 to TRBJ1-5; D is undetermined. Germline loops: CDR1 DFQATT, CDR2 SNEGSKA (reference sequence). The V gene lost 1 base and the J gene lost 2 bases, with 12 bases spanning the gap. This CDR3 has 15 amino acids. The CDR3 protein is CSARVGRLGNQPQHF. The CDR3 DNA reads TGCAGTGCTAGAGTCGGAAGATTAGGCAATCAGCCCCAGCATTTT.

This clonotype showed up many times. The chain recombines TRBV12-3 or TRBV12-4 with TRBJ2-1; 7 bases match TRBD2. This CDR3 contains 13 residues. The V and J ends lost 3 bases and 6 bases, in that order; junction bases with no gene match: 2. As DNA, the CDR3 is TGTGCCAGCAGTTTTCGGGAGGCCAATGAGCAGTTCTTC. Translated, it gives CASSFREANEQFF.

This clonotype was counted ten times or more. The chain combines TRBV7-8 with TRBJ2-7; possibly TRBD1 for D (6 bases). Trimming removed 5 bases at V and 3 bases at J, with 11 bases between. This CDR3 region has 13 residues. From germline, CDR1 is SGHVS and CDR2 FQNEAQ. CDR3 sequence: CASSISDSYEQYF. The CDR3 coding sequence is TGTGCCAGCAGCATATCGGACAGCTACGAGCAGTACTTC.

The J gene is TRBJ1-3, the V gene TRBV2; D is possibly TRBD1 (6 bases). There are 15 residues in the CDR3. Germline CDR1 SNHLY, CDR2 FYNNEI. Trimming took off 2 bases at V and 0 bases at J, with 8 bases between the two ends. The CDR3 nucleotides read TGTGCCAGCAGTGAACAGGGGCGCTCTGGAAACACCATATATTTT. Protein product: CASSEQGRSGNTIYF.

This clonotype was seen at least ten times. The rearrangement uses TRBV28 and TRBJ2-1, with 10 bases that match TRBD1. The length of the CDR3 is 15 residues. Germline CDR1 is MDHEN and CDR2 is SYDVKM. V lost 4 bases, J lost 9 bases, and 9 bases stayed unmatched. The CDR3 here is CASSWTGTGVSEQFF. CDR3 DNA: TGTGCCAGCAGTTGGACCGGGACAGGGGTCTCTGAGCAGTTCTTC. Filled out from reference TRBV28 and TRBJ2-1, the complete variable domain reads DVKVTQSSRYLVKRTGEKVFLECVQDMDHENMFWYRQDPGLGLRLIYFSYDVKMKEKGDIPEGYSVSREKKERFSLILESASTNQTSMYLCASSWTGTGVSEQFFGPGTRLTVL.